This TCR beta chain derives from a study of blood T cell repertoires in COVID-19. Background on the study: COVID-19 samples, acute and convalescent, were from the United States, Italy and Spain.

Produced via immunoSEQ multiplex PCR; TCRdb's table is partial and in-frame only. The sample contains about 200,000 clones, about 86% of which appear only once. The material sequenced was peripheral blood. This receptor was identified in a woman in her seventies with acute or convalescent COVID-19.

CDR3 protein: CASRPDYGYTF. CDR3 DNA sequence: TGTGCCAGCCGCCCGGACTATGGCTACACCTTC. The gene calls are TRBV2 and TRBJ1-2, with D hard to call. The CDR3 covers 11 residues. The germline gives CDR1 SNHLY, CDR2 FYNNEI. V lost 8 bases, J lost 3 bases, and 7 bases lay in between.